The clone carrying this T cell receptor beta chain appeared once. The PCR ran on 60 Vbeta and 13 Jbeta primers. Measured with immunoSEQ multiplex PCR; TCRdb has only the in-frame clones, and not every one. The sample contains 180,000 or so clones, 75% to 90% of which appear only once. The data stem from a study of cytomegalovirus exposure and HLA in healthy donors. Per germline, CDR1 SGHRS and CDR2 YFSETQ. V shed 5 bases, J shed 4 bases, and the junction held 3 bases outside the gene matches. This CDR3 region has 13 residues. The chain couples TRBV5-1 to TRBJ2-3, with TRBD1 matching over 8 bases. The sequencing input was PBMCs. The source of this sequence is a girl aged 10 to 17 in good health and CMV-seropositive. As DNA, the CDR3 is TGCGCCAGCAGGTCGACAGGGGCAGATACGCAGTATTTT. It specifies CASRSTGADTQYF.